The sequence of this T cell receptor beta chain was determined in a study of blood T cell repertoires in COVID-19. Study overall: From the United States, Italy and Spain came samples of acute and convalescent COVID-19.

The CDR3 sequence is 10 residues long. The germline V gene has CDR1 SNHLY and CDR2 FYNNEI. Deletions cut 9 bases from V and 8 bases from J, with 10 bases between. Per the authors' pipeline: Reference gene primer amplification in the assay estimated nucleated cell counts. Sequencing was performed with immunoSEQ multiplex PCR; in TCRdb, only in-frame clones are kept and a portion is missing. V and J calls and clone size are as listed in that table; D and trimming were resolved from the DNA. The table includes about 50,000 clones, more than 70% detected once. The sample taken for sequencing was peripheral blood. The TCR sequence derives from a woman aged 55 to 70 with acute or convalescent COVID-19. The chain couples TRBV2 to TRBJ1-2; no definite D call. This CDR3 reads CASSVRGYTF. DNA of the CDR3: TGTGCCAGTTCTGTCCGGGGCTACACCTTC.